The 16 T cell receptor beta chains below come from one sample, sequenced in a study of CD8 T cells in Susac syndrome. A quantity of about 0.45 to 1 ug RNA underwent reverse transcription using random hexamers. TCRdb ran MiXCR on the immunoSEQ multiplex PCR reads and lists one entry per CDR3 protein. The table lists about 180,000 distinct CDR3 sequences, approximately 93% of them singletons, with around 0.1% in the top ten. The specimen was CD4+ T cells from PBMCs. Receptors originate from a human donor with multiple sclerosis.

The chain has TRBV6-5 and TRBJ2-1; 10 bases map to TRBD1. The CDR3 spans 15 residues. CDR1 and CDR2 (germline): MNHEY, SVGAGI. With V trimmed by 0 bases and J by 7 bases, 3 bases remained unmatched. The CDR3 protein is CASSYSTGGWNEQFF. CDR3 coding DNA: TGTGCCAGCAGTTACTCGACAGGGGGCTGGAATGAGCAGTTCTTC.

The gene calls are TRBV19 and TRBJ2-7, with D uncertain. The germline V gene has CDR1 LNHDA and CDR2 SQIVND (reference sequence). CDR3 length: 13 residues. Trimming cost V 4 bases and J 0 bases, with 7 bases left between them. The CDR3 spells CASSTGPSYEQYF. CDR3 in DNA: TGTGCCAGTAGTACCGGCCCCTCCTACGAGCAGTACTTC.

The J gene is TRBJ2-5, the V gene TRBV20-1, with 7 bases fitting TRBD2. V was pared by 1 base and J by 2 bases, with 7 bases of the junction left unmatched. This CDR3 contains 15 residues. Per germline, CDR1 DFQATT and CDR2 SNEGSKA (reference sequence). The CDR3 spells CSARGLAGQQETQYF. DNA for the CDR3: TGCAGTGCTAGAGGGTTAGCGGGCCAACAAGAGACCCAGTACTTC.

The chain recombines TRBV30 with TRBJ1-2; D gene ambiguous. Germline values: CDR1 GTSNPN, CDR2 SVGIG (reference sequence). The CDR3 is made up of 15 amino acids. Trimming pared 0 bases from V and 4 bases from J, leaving 15 bases between. This CDR3 reads CAWSVPGGPVYGYTF. Here the CDR3 DNA reads TGTGCCTGGAGTGTACCCGGTGGGCCCGTCTATGGCTACACCTTC.

V and J are TRBV19 and TRBJ2-7, with 10 bases aligning to TRBD1. The CDR3 is made up of 15 amino acids. The ends lost 3 bases at V and 4 bases at J; junction bases unmatched: 6. CDR1 LNHDA and CDR2 SQIVND come from the germline V gene (reference sequence). The CDR3 here is CASSIGDRGTYEQYF. In DNA form, the CDR3 reads TGTGCCAGTAGTATTGGGGACAGGGGAACTTACGAGCAGTACTTC.

The chain has TRBV6-6 and TRBJ2-7; D not certain. In germline, CDR1 is MNHNY, CDR2 SVGAGI (reference sequence). V was pared by 5 bases and J by 6 bases, with 20 bases between. This CDR3 is built from 15 residues. The chain's CDR3 is CASSPPTRNGLEQYF. Written as DNA, the CDR3 is TGTGCCAGCAGTCCCCCAACTCGTAACGGGCTCGAGCAGTACTTC.

This clonotype was observed once. V gene TRBV29-1 combines with J gene TRBJ2-2, with D perhaps matching TRBD2 (5 bases). The CDR3 spans 11 residues. The germline CDR1 and CDR2 sequences are SQVTM and ANQGSEA. The V end lost 7 bases, the J end lost 11 bases, and 14 bases lay between the germline ends. The CDR3 loop is CSALEGIELFF. The DNA of the CDR3 is TGCAGCGCCCTTGAGGGTATTGAGCTGTTTTTT.

V is TRBV6-2 or TRBV6-3 and J is TRBJ2-5; 7 positions agree with TRBD2. Trimming removed 5 bases from V and 2 bases from J; junction bases left unmatched: 5. From germline, CDR1 is MNHEY and CDR2 SVGEGT. The CDR3 has 14 amino acids. CDR3 residues: CASSHRTRQETQYF. The CDR3 DNA sequence: TGTGCCAGCAGTCACCGGACTAGGCAAGAGACCCAGTACTTC.

The J gene is TRBJ2-5, the V gene TRBV4-1; 11 bases agree with TRBD2. V lost 1 base and J lost 1; bases outside the gene matches: 8. CDR3 length: 18 amino acids. Per the germline V gene, CDR1 is MGHRA and CDR2 is YSYEKL. CDR3 region: CASSQGTLAGGLQETQYF. CDR3 sequence (DNA): TGCGCCAGCAGCCAAGGAACGTTAGCGGGAGGGCTCCAAGAGACCCAGTACTTC.

This sequence joins TRBV2 and TRBJ2-3, with D perhaps assigned TRBD1 or TRBD2 (5 bases each). Per the germline V gene, CDR1 is SNHLY and CDR2 is FYNNEI. V lost 7 bases and J lost 0, with 8 bases in between. This CDR3 has 13 residues. The CDR3 loop is CASTGQSTDTQYF. DNA for the CDR3: TGTGCCAGCACGGGGCAAAGCACAGATACGCAGTATTTT.

The gene calls are TRBV3-1 and TRBJ2-1; TRBD2 aligns across 8 bases. The CDR3 has 17 amino acids. CDR1 and CDR2 (germline): LGHDT, YNNKEL (reference sequence). V lost 4 bases and J lost 4; bases outside the gene matches: 12. The CDR3 DNA reads TGTGCCAGCAGCCGGATTCCCGCTGCGGGGGGATACAATGAGCAGTTCTTC. Its translation is CASSRIPAAGGYNEQFF.

The chain combines TRBV11-2 with TRBJ2-3, with 7 bases fitting TRBD1. The CDR3 extends over 19 amino acids. Trimming removed 5 bases from V and 7 bases from J; junction bases left unmatched: 24. Germline values: CDR1 SGHAT, CDR2 FQNNGV. The CDR3 sequence is CASSARRAKTGAAMYTQYF. The CDR3 coding sequence is TGTGCCAGCAGCGCCAGAAGGGCTAAAACAGGGGCAGCGATGTATACGCAGTATTTT. Full variable domain (outside the CDR3, taken from reference TRBV11-2 and TRBJ2-3): EAGVAQSPRYKIIEKRQSVAFWCNPISGHATLYWYQQILGQGPKLLIQFQNNGVVDDSQLPKDRFSAERLKGVDSTLKIQPAKLEDSAVYLCASSARRAKTGAAMYTQYFGPGTRLTVL.

V usage is TRBV21-1 and J usage is TRBJ2-2; the table's D call, TRBD1, has no DNA check behind it. TRBV21-1 is labeled a pseudogene. The CDR3 sequence is 18 residues long. The CDR3 nucleotides are TGTGCCAGCAGCACGCCCGGGCAACGGGTAGATGGGACCGGGGAGCTGTTTTTT. This gives the protein CASSTPGQRVDGTGELFF.

This rearrangement joins TRBV6-5 to TRBJ1-2; TRBD1 might be the D (6 bases). This CDR3 comprises 14 residues. CDR1 MNHEY and CDR2 SVGAGI come from the germline V gene. The ends were cut back, 2 bases at V and 2 bases at J, with 9 bases in the middle. CDR3 residues: CASSYGGRNYGYTF. The CDR3 nucleotides read TGTGCCAGCAGTTACGGGGGCCGGAACTATGGCTACACCTTC.

The chain joins TRBV5-1 to TRBJ2-3, with no clear D. The germline V gene has CDR1 SGHRS and CDR2 YFSETQ. The V end lost 4 bases, the J end lost 6 bases, and 15 bases lay between the germline ends. This CDR3 contains 14 residues. The CDR3 loop is CASSPKGITDTQYF. The CDR3 DNA follows: TGCGCCAGCAGCCCCAAGGGCATAACCGATACGCAGTATTTT.

The chain uses TRBV12-3 or TRBV12-4 and TRBJ1-6, with 7 bases identical to TRBD1. CDR3 length: 15 residues. V lost 2 bases and J lost 4; bases outside the gene matches: 2. In nucleotides, the CDR3 is TGTGCCAGCAGTTTATCGGACAGGTATAATTCACCCCTCCACTTT. Its protein product is CASSLSDRYNSPLHF.